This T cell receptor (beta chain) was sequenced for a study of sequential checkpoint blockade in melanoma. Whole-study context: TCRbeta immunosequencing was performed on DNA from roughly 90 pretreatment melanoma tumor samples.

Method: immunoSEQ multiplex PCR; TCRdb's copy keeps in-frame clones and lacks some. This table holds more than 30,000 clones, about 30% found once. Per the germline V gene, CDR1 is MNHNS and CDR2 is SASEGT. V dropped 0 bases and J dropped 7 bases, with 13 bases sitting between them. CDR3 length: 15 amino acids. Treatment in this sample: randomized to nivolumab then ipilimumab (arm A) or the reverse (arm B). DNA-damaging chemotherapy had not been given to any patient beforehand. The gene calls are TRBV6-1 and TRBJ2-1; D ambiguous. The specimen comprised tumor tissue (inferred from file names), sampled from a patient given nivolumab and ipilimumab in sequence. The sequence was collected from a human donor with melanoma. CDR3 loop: CASSEAGGNANEQFF. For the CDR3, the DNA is TGTGCCAGCAGTGAAGCGGGCGGAAACGCTAATGAGCAGTTCTTC.